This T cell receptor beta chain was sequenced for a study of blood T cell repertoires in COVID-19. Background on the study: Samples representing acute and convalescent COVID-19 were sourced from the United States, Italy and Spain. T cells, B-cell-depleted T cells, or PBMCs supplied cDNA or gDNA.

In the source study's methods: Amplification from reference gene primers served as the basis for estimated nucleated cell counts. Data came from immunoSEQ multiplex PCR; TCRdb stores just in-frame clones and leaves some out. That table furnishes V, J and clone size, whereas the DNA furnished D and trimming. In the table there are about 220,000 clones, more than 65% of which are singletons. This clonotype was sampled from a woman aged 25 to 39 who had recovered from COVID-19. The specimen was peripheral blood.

In DNA, the CDR3 is TGTGCCAGCAGCCAAGAAGGGCGGGATGCGTCTGATACGCAGTATTTT. This translates into CASSQEGRDASDTQYF. The chain recombines TRBV3-1 (or the pseudogene TRBV3-2) with TRBJ2-3, with a possible D match to TRBD2 (6 bases). This CDR3 spans 16 amino acids. V was trimmed by 0 bases and J by 6 bases, leaving 16 bases between them. In germline, CDR1 is LGHDT, CDR2 YNNKEL (reference sequence).